The rows below give T cell receptor beta chains drawn from one sample of a study of blood T cell repertoires in COVID-19. TCRdb's table, derived via immunoSEQ multiplex PCR, lists solely in-frame clones and lacks some. The data hold some 21,000 clones, with approximately 90% observed a single time. Sequencing was performed on peripheral blood. Every receptor here comes from a man aged 45-60 years with active COVID-19. CDR3s include the opening cysteine and the closing phenylalanine or tryptophan. The order of the fields is V gene, D gene, J gene, clone size, CDR3 DNA, CDR3 protein. A D gene is named only where the DNA matches it firmly. Size tells how often a clone was seen (once, few, many) or the class of an expanded clone, and some rows leave it out.

TRBV7-7	TRBD2	TRBJ2-1	.	TGTGCCAGCAGCCAGACTAGCGGGGGGCATTCTGAGCAGTTCTTC	CASSQTSGGHSEQFF
TRBV24-1	.	TRBJ2-1	.	TGTGCCGCTGGGGGGTTCAATGAGCAGTTCTTC	CAAGGFNEQFF
TRBV9	TRBD2	TRBJ2-1	.	TGTGCCAGCAGCGTAGAAGCGGGGGCACACAATGAGCAGTTCTTC	CASSVEAGAHNEQFF
TRBV3-1/TRBV3-2	.	TRBJ1-1	.	TGTGCCAGCAGGGCCCAGGGCGAAAACACTGAAGCTTTCTTT	CASRAQGENTEAFF
TRBV20-1	.	TRBJ1-2	.	TGCAGTGCCAGAGGGGGGGGTGGCTACACCTTC	CSARGGGGYTF
TRBV5-1	TRBD1	TRBJ2-4	.	TGCGCCAGCAGCATCCGACAGGGGACCGGGAACATTCAGTACTTC	CASSIRQGTGNIQYF
TRBV7-9	.	TRBJ1-5	few	TGTGCCAGCAGCAATGACAGAAACTATGGCAATCAGCCCCAGCATTTT	CASSNDRNYGNQPQHF
TRBV5-1	.	TRBJ2-1	.	TGCGCCAGTTCTCGGGGGGCTCAGTACAATGAGCAGTTCTTC	CASSRGAQYNEQFF
TRBV11-1	.	TRBJ1-1	once	TGTGCCAGCACCCGGGATCGATTCATGAACACTGAAGCTTTCTTT	CASTRDRFMNTEAFF
TRBV30	TRBD1	TRBJ1-1	medium-sized	TGTGCCTGGAGTGCGAGCAGGGGGCAAACTGAAGCTTTCTTT	CAWSASRGQTEAFF
TRBV3-1/TRBV3-2	TRBD2	TRBJ2-1	once	TGTGCCAGCAGCCAACCGGGACTAGCGGAAAATGAGCAGTTCTTC	CASSQPGLAENEQFF
TRBV7-9	TRBD2	TRBJ2-1	.	TGTGCCAGCAGCGGGGGGGCCTACAATGAGCAGTTCTTC	CASSGGAYNEQFF
TRBV7-3	TRBD2	TRBJ2-1	once	TGTGCCAGCAGCCCCGGGAGCGGGGGGAAACAGTTCTTC	CASSPGSGGKQFF
TRBV7-9	.	TRBJ1-6	.	TGTGCCAGCAGCTCAAAGGGGTCAGGGACCCTCCACTTT	CASSSKGSGTLHF
TRBV29-1	.	TRBJ2-7	.	TGCAGCGTTGAACCCCTCGCGTCCTACGAGCAGTACTTC	CSVEPLASYEQYF
TRBV12-5	.	TRBJ1-2	.	TGTGCTAGTGGTTTGGCACAGGAATGGGGCTACACCTTC	CASGLAQEWGYTF
TRBV19	TRBD1	TRBJ1-2	.	TGTGCCAGTAGTTTTTGGACAGGGGAGGCTAACTATGGCTACACCTTC	CASSFWTGEANYGYTF
TRBV6-2/TRBV6-3	TRBD1	TRBJ1-2	few	TGTGCCAGCAGTTCCCGGCCCGGGACAGTATTTGGCTACACCTTC	CASSSRPGTVFGYTF
TRBV29-1	TRBD1	TRBJ1-1	.	TGCAGCGTTCGACAGGGCGCAGCTTTCTTT	CSVRQGAAFF
TRBV13	TRBD2	TRBJ2-7	.	TGTGCCAGCAACTCCTTACGACTAGCGGGAGGGAACTACGAGCAGTACTTC	CASNSLRLAGGNYEQYF
TRBV7-6	TRBD1	TRBJ1-4	.	TGTGCCAGCAGCTCGACAGGGGGTTTGACTAATGAAAAACTGTTTTTT	CASSSTGGLTNEKLFF
TRBV5-5	TRBD1	TRBJ2-5	.	TGTGCCAGCAGTCAACAGGGGGCGGGGGAGACCCAGTACTTC	CASSQQGAGETQYF
TRBV6-1	.	TRBJ2-3	.	TGTGCCAGCAGTGAATTACTAGCAACCGCGGATACGCAGTATTTT	CASSELLATADTQYF
TRBV27	TRBD1	TRBJ2-5	.	TGTGCCAGCAGTTTTGGACAGGGGTTCCAAGAGACCCAGTACTTC	CASSFGQGFQETQYF
TRBV18	TRBD2	TRBJ2-2	.	TGTGCCAGCTCACCATCTCGCGGGGGGCTAACCGGGGAGCTGTTTTTT	CASSPSRGGLTGELFF
TRBV5-1	TRBD1	TRBJ1-2	.	TGCGCCAGCAGCTTGTGGACAGGCGGAGACTACACCTTC	CASSLWTGGDYTF
TRBV7-2	.	TRBJ1-6	.	TGTGCCAGCAGCTTTGACATTGGGAGAAATTCACCCCTCCACTTT	CASSFDIGRNSPLHF
TRBV5-6	.	TRBJ2-1	.	TGTGCCAGCAGCTTGGGTCGGGGAACCGGAGGCAGGACGCAGTTCTTC	CASSLGRGTGGRTQFF
TRBV13	.	TRBJ1-4	.	TGTGCCAGCAGCTCCAGGGTAGGTGAAAAACTGTTTTTT	CASSSRVGEKLFF
TRBV6-6	TRBD1	TRBJ1-2	.	TGTGCCAGCAGTTACTCTTACAGGGGGCATGGCTATGGCTACACCTTC	CASSYSYRGHGYGYTF
TRBV6-5	TRBD1	TRBJ1-5	few	TGTGCCAGCAGCCAAATTAACAGGGGGGGTCAGCCCCAGCATTTT	CASSQINRGGQPQHF
TRBV7-9	TRBD2	TRBJ2-3	once	TGTGCCAGCAGCGGGAGGGGCGCCGGGGGCACAGATACGCAGTATTTT	CASSGRGAGGTDTQYF
TRBV6-1	.	TRBJ1-1	.	TGTGCCAGCAGTGAAGGGTCCTACCGAGGCACTGAAGCTTTCTTT	CASSEGSYRGTEAFF
TRBV15	.	TRBJ2-1	.	TGTGCCACCAGCAGAGATCTTCAAACAGGGACCTTCGCGGGTGAGCAGTTCTTC	CATSRDLQTGTFAGEQFF
TRBV6-2/TRBV6-3	TRBD1	TRBJ2-7	.	TGTGCCAGCAGTAATGCAGGGGGCGACTACGAGCAGTACTTC	CASSNAGGDYEQYF
TRBV10-3	TRBD1	TRBJ2-1	.	TGTGCCATCAGTGAGACAGGGGTCAATGAGCAGTTCTTC	CAISETGVNEQFF
TRBV9	.	TRBJ2-1	.	TGTGCCAGCAGCGTAATCGGGGAGCAGTTCTTC	CASSVIGEQFF
TRBV3-1/TRBV3-2	.	TRBJ1-1	.	TGTGCCAGCAGCGACGGTAAGGAGGATGAAGCTTTCTTT	CASSDGKEDEAFF
TRBV30	.	TRBJ1-6	.	TGTGCCTGGAGTGTAGCGGGGCAGGATTCACCCCTCCACTTT	CAWSVAGQDSPLHF
TRBV10-3	.	TRBJ1-1	.	TGTGCCATCAGTGAGGGTAGCCTCGGGGCTTTCTTT	CAISEGSLGAFF
TRBV5-1	TRBD1	TRBJ1-2	.	TGCGCCAGCAGCACCGGGACAGGGGTGAATGGCTACACCTTC	CASSTGTGVNGYTF
TRBV5-1	TRBD2	TRBJ2-3	.	TGCGCCAGCAGCTTAGCGGGGCCAGATACGCAGTATTTT	CASSLAGPDTQYF
TRBV4-1	TRBD2	TRBJ2-5	.	TGCGCCAGCAGCCAATTAGCGGGGTACCAAGAGACCCAGTACTTC	CASSQLAGYQETQYF
TRBV7-9	.	TRBJ2-5	.	TGTGCCAGCAGCTTAGGCCCGGGGTTGCAAGAGACCCAGTACTTC	CASSLGPGLQETQYF
TRBV6-5	TRBD2	TRBJ2-1	.	TGTGCCAGCAAACGACTAGCGGGGGTTAATGAGCAGTTCTTC	CASKRLAGVNEQFF
TRBV7-8	TRBD1	TRBJ1-2	.	TGTGCCAGCAGCTTACGACCAGGGACAGGGGGAGGTTTCTACACCTTC	CASSLRPGTGGGFYTF
TRBV9	TRBD1	TRBJ2-3	.	TGTGCCAGCAGCTTTTGGGACAGGGGTCTGGGAGATACGCAGTATTTT	CASSFWDRGLGDTQYF
TRBV14	TRBD1	TRBJ2-2	.	TGTGCCAGCAGCCAAGAAGGGGGCCGGTCCCCCGGGAAGCTGTTTTTT	CASSQEGGRSPGKLFF
TRBV30	TRBD1	TRBJ2-1	once	TGTGCCTGCTACGGACAGGGGCCTTACAATGAGCAGTTCTTC	CACYGQGPYNEQFF
TRBV3-1/TRBV3-2	.	TRBJ1-6	.	TGTGCCAGCAGCCAGCGACAGGTTAATTCACCCCTCCACTTT	CASSQRQVNSPLHF
TRBV4-3	.	TRBJ1-4	few	TGCGCCAGCAGCCAAGATCGCGGCAGGGGTAATGAAAAACTGTTTTTT	CASSQDRGRGNEKLFF
TRBV7-2	.	TRBJ2-2	.	TGTGCCAGCAGCTTTACCACAGGGACGACCGGGGAGCTGTTTTTT	CASSFTTGTTGELFF
TRBV30	TRBD1	TRBJ2-2	few	TGTGCCTGGACCCCCGGGACAGGGTATGGCGGGGAGCTGTTTTTT	CAWTPGTGYGGELFF